Shown below are 18 T cell receptor beta chains from a single sample sequenced in a study of regulatory T cells in long-lasting Graves disease. Arm-PCR of CDR3 regions and iRepertoire HTBI primers were used to build TCR beta libraries. TCRdb analysed the multiplex PCR reads with MiXCR anew, one entry per CDR3 protein. The sample holds a few hundred thousand distinct CDR3 sequences, 21% seen once. Indicated time point: persistent/refractory GD, antithyroid drugs over 5 years with positive TRAb. PBMCs provided the RNA from which the TCR library was made. The sample here was peripheral blood mononuclear cells (PBMCs), taken when the disease was refractory, from a patient treated with antithyroid drugs. The receptor source for this set is a female donor with Graves disease.

The chain has TRBV12-3 or TRBV12-4 and TRBJ1-5; D not resolved. The CDR3 spans 13 residues. V lost 6 bases and J lost 5, with 11 bases in between. The DNA of the CDR3 is TGTGCCAGCAGCCTCTTAAGGGATCAGCCCCAGCATTTT. Amino acids: CASSLLRDQPQHF.

Many counts were recorded for this clonotype. V is TRBV6-1 and J is TRBJ1-2; D is unresolved. The CDR3 is 13 residues long. V was pared by 2 bases and J by 4 bases, with 8 bases between. Germline V gene lookup returns CDR1 MNHNS and CDR2 SASEGT. The CDR3 coding sequence is TGTGCCAGCAGTGAATCTGACTTCTATGGCTACACCTTC. Translated: CASSESDFYGYTF.

This clonotype was detected ten times or more. The V call is TRBV6-2 or TRBV6-3, the J call TRBJ2-2, with 10 bases lining up with TRBD1. The V gene's germline CDR1 is MNHEY and CDR2 SVGEGT. The CDR3 extends over 15 amino acids. Losses at the gene ends were 2 bases for V and 6 bases for J; bases not matched to a gene: 3. The CDR3 nucleotides are TGTGCCAGCAGTTACCAGGGACAGGGGTCCGGGGAGCTGTTTTTT. Its translation: CASSYQGQGSGELFF.

This clonotype appeared once. The CDR3 protein is CASSLTSGEYEQYF. As DNA, the CDR3 is TGTGCCAGCAGTCTAACGAGCGGGGAGTACGAGCAGTACTTC. The chain couples TRBV9 to TRBJ2-7; 7 bases line up with TRBD2. Germline CDR1 reads SGDLS; CDR2 reads YYNGEE. The length of the CDR3 is 14 residues. V dropped 5 bases and J dropped 4; count of bases not matched to a gene: 9.

The rearrangement uses TRBV28 and TRBJ2-7; D possibly uses TRBD1 or TRBD2 (6 bases each). The length of the CDR3 is 12 residues. With 5 bases removed from V and 5 bases from J, the gap between germline ends came to 10 bases. Germline CDR1 and CDR2: MDHEN and SYDVKM. CDR3: CASSAGGHEQYF. As DNA, the CDR3 is TGTGCCAGCAGTGCCGGGGGCCACGAGCAGTACTTC.

The CDR3: CASSIPSRGVGVTGELFF. The CDR3 nucleotides read TGTGCCAGTAGTATCCCTTCGCGGGGGGTTGGGGTCACCGGGGAGCTGTTTTTT. The chain recombines TRBV19 with TRBJ2-2; 8 nucleotides align to TRBD2. Germline assignment: CDR1 LNHDA and CDR2 SQIVND (reference sequence). The CDR3 covers 18 residues. V lost 3 bases and J lost 4; bases outside the gene matches: 13.

This clonotype was picked up many times. The V and J genes are TRBV30 and TRBJ2-7, with no clear D. Between the trimmed V and J ends, which lost 4 bases and 0 bases, there was a span of 7 bases. CDR1 is GTSNPN, CDR2 SVGIG, per germline (reference sequence). The CDR3 sequence is 12 residues long. The CDR3 coding sequence is TGTGCCTGGATCCGGAGCTCCTACGAGCAGTACTTC. This codes for CAWIRSSYEQYF.

This clonotype was seen a single time. A much larger clone lies one base from this, so it may be a read error. The V gene is TRBV30, the J gene TRBJ2-7; D is unclear. In germline, CDR1 is GTSNPN, CDR2 SVGIG (reference sequence). The CDR3 has 12 amino acids. DNA for the CDR3: TGTGCCCGGAGTGGGCCTGCCTACGAGCAGTACTTC. It yields the protein CARSGPAYEQYF.

The chain links TRBV5-1 to TRBJ1-2, with TRBD1 identical over 10 bases. The junction had 13 bases not matched to a gene; V was cut back by 4 bases and J by 7 bases. The germline CDR1 and CDR2 sequences are SGHRS and YFSETQ. The CDR3 length is 16 residues. The CDR3 is CASSEGRTGGASGYTF. The CDR3 bases are TGCGCCAGCAGCGAAGGCCGGACAGGGGGTGCAAGTGGCTACACCTTC.

The sample holds many counts of this clonotype. This rearrangement joins TRBV10-2 to TRBJ2-7, with 7 bases lining up with TRBD1. Germline loops: CDR1 WSHSY, CDR2 SAAADI. J gave up 1 base and V 7 bases, and 7 bases lay outside the gene matches. The CDR3 sequence is 14 residues long. The CDR3 loop reads CASKPRDSSYEQYF. The CDR3 nucleotides are TGCGCCAGCAAACCTAGGGACAGTTCCTACGAGCAGTACTTC.

This clonotype has only a few counts. The rearrangement uses TRBV30 and TRBJ1-2; no reliable D call. Germline V CDR1 and CDR2: GTSNPN, SVGIG (reference sequence). CDR3 size: 11 residues. V lost 4 bases and J 8 bases, leaving 11 bases between the germline ends. The CDR3 loop reads CAWMADGGYTF. The CDR3 DNA follows: TGTGCCTGGATGGCGGATGGAGGCTACACCTTC. Variable domain in full (rest from reference TRBV30 and TRBJ1-2): SQTIHQWPATLVQPVGSPLSLECTVEGTSNPNLYWYRQAAGRGLQLLFYSVGIGQISSEVPQNLSASRPQDRQFILSSKKLLLSDSGFYLCAWMADGGYTFGSGTRLTVV.

This clonotype came up a few times. The chain has TRBV2 and TRBJ2-3; D gene unclear. The CDR3 runs to 13 residues. Germline V CDR1 and CDR2: SNHLY, FYNNEI. Trimming pared 11 bases from V and 0 bases from J, leaving 12 bases between. CDR3 protein: CACLTTSTDTQYF. Written as DNA, the CDR3 is TGTGCCTGTTTAACTACGAGCACAGATACGCAGTATTTT.

This clonotype was observed a handful of times. Compared with germline, one end of the junction differs, possibly owing to a read error. The V call is TRBV2, the J call TRBJ1-2; D perhaps matches TRBD1 (5 bases). The V gene's germline CDR1 is SNHLY and CDR2 FYNNEI. This CDR3 is 14 amino acids long. The CDR3 nucleotides are TGTGCCAGCAGCGCCTCGACAGACAACTATGACTACACCTTC. Its protein product is CASSASTDNYDYTF.

The chain is built from TRBV4-1 and TRBJ2-7; TRBD2 might be the D (5 bases). Between the trimmed V and J ends, which lost 0 bases and 3 bases, there was a span of 24 bases. The CDR3 consists of 19 residues. In germline, CDR1 is MGHRA, CDR2 YSYEKL. CDR3 protein: CASSQDSLGLRHPHYEQYF. In DNA, the CDR3 is TGCGCCAGCAGCCAAGATTCCTTAGGACTTCGGCACCCCCACTACGAGCAGTACTTC.

The chain joins TRBV11-1 to TRBJ2-7; a weak D match, TRBD1 (5 bases). Trimming shortened V by 2 bases and J by 6 bases, and 17 bases separated the two germline ends. CDR1 and CDR2 from the germline V gene are SGHAT and FQDESV (reference sequence). The CDR3 loop spans 15 amino acids. DNA of the CDR3: TGTGCCAGCAGCTTAACTCAGGGAAAGAGTAGCGAGCAGTACTTC. This sequence encodes CASSLTQGKSSEQYF.

The table lists this clonotype with a few counts. The rearrangement joins TRBV24-1 to TRBJ1-4; 9 bases align to TRBD1. CDR1 is KGHDR, CDR2 SFDVKD, per germline. The V and J ends lost 3 bases and 2 bases, in that order; junction bases with no gene match: 3. The CDR3 contains 16 residues. The CDR3 DNA follows: TGTGCCACCAGTGATCCGACAGGGGGGACTAATGAAAAACTGTTTTTT. Protein sequence: CATSDPTGGTNEKLFF.

This clonotype showed up many times. V and J are TRBV2 and TRBJ1-1, with D uncertain. V lost 6 bases and J lost 10, with 15 bases in between. The length of the CDR3 is 12 residues. CDR1 and CDR2 (germline): SNHLY, FYNNEI. The CDR3 loop reads CASRSFEPGAFF. CDR3 sequence (DNA): TGTGCCAGCAGGTCTTTTGAGCCGGGAGCTTTCTTT.

This chain's CDR3 is CSVEDHPKVAGGVETQYF. The CDR3 coding sequence is TGCAGCGTTGAAGATCACCCGAAGGTAGCGGGAGGGGTGGAGACCCAGTACTTC. The rearrangement links TRBV29-1 to TRBJ2-5, with 11 bases aligning to TRBD2. CDR1 and CDR2 (germline): SQVTM, ANQGSEA. The CDR3 contains 18 residues. J lost 5 bases, V lost 0 bases, and 14 bases had no gene match. The variable domain in full, completed from reference TRBV29-1 and TRBJ2-5, reads SAVISQKPSRDICQRGTSLTIQCQVDSQVTMMFWYRQQPGQSLTLIATANQGSEATYESGFVIDKFPISRPNLTFSTLTVSNMSPEDSSIYLCSVEDHPKVAGGVETQYFGPGTRLLVL.